What follows describes a single T cell receptor beta chain. Authors' analysis steps: Researchers report that nucleated cell counts were estimated from reference gene primer amplification. Here immunoSEQ multiplex PCR was the method, and the copy in TCRdb shows in-frame clones only, minus some. V, J and clone size are taken as reported in that table, and D and trimming were inferred from the DNA itself. Among 140,000 to 150,000 clones listed, more than 70% were seen once. The data belong to a study of blood T cell repertoires in COVID-19. Study overall: COVID-19 samples, acute and convalescent, were from the United States, Italy and Spain. The cDNA or gDNA used as material had been derived from T cells, B-cell-depleted T cells, or PBMCs.

Between the trimmed V and J ends, which lost 4 bases and 1 base, there was a span of 15 bases. The CDR3 consists of 16 residues. The germline V gene has CDR1 MNHNS and CDR2 SASEGT. The TCR comes from a woman aged 45 to 65 with acute or convalescent COVID-19. The rearrangement uses TRBV6-1 and TRBJ2-3; D perhaps matches TRBD2 (6 bases). The sequencing sample was made of peripheral blood. The CDR3 region has the DNA TGTGCCAGCAGTGCACTAGCCCCCTGGGGCACAGATACGCAGTATTTT. It codes for CASSALAPWGTDTQYF.